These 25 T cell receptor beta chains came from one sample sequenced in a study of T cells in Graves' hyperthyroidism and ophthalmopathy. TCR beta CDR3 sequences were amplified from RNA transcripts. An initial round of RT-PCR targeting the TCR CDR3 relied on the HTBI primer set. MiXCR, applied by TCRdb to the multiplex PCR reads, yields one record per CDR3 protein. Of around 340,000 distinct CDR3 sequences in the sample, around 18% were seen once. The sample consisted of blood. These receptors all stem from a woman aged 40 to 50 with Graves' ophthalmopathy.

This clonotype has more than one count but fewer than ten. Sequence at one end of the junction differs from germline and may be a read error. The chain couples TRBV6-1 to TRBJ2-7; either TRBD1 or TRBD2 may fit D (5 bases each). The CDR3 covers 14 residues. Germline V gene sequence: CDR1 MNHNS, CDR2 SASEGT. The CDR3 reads CASREDRKDCEQYF. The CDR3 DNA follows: TGTGCCAGCAGGGAAGACAGAAAGGACTGCGAGCAGTACTTC.

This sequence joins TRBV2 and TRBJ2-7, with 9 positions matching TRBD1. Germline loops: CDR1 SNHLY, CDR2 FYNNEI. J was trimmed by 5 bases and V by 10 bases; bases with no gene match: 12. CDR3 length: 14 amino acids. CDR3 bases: TGTGCCACATCCACTGACAGGGGGTTCAACGAGCAGTACTTC. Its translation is CATSTDRGFNEQYF.

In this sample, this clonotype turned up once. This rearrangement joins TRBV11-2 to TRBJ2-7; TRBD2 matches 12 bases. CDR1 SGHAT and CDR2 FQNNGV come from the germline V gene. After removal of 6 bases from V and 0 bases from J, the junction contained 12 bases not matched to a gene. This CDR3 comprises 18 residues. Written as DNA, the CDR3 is TGTGCCAGCAGGCCAGGGACTAGCGGGCGGTGGAGCTCCTACGAGCAGTACTTC. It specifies CASRPGTSGRWSSYEQYF.

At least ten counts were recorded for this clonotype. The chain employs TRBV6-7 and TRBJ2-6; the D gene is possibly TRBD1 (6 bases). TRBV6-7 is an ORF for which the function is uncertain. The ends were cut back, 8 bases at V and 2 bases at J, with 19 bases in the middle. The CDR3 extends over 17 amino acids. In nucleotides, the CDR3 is TGTGCCAGCCTCCTGGACAGAAGTATGGCTGGGGCCAACGTCCTGACTTTC. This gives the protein CASLLDRSMAGANVLTF.

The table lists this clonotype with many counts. CDR3 sequence (DNA): TGTGCCAGTAGCACGGACAGGGCATCGAACACTGAAGCTTTCTTT. Residues: CASSTDRASNTEAFF. The rearrangement joins TRBV19 to TRBJ1-1; 8 nucleotides align to TRBD1. The length of the CDR3 is 15 residues. V lost 6 bases to trimming and J lost 1 base; unmatched junction nucleotides: 7. Germline V CDR1 and CDR2: LNHDA, SQIVND (reference sequence).

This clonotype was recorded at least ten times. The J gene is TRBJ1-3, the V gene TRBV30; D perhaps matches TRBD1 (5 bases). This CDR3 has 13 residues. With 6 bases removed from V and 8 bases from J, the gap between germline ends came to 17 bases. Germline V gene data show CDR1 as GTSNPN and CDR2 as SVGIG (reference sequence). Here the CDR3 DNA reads TGTGCCTGCAAGACAGTACTAGGCGACACCATATATTTT. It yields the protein CACKTVLGDTIYF.

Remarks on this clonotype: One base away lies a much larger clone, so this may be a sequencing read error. In DNA form, the CDR3 reads TGTGCCAGCTTCAGGGTCAGCGGGGAGCTGTTTTTT. It translates to CASFRVSGELFF. The V gene is TRBV6-2 or TRBV6-3, the J gene TRBJ2-2, with TRBD1 as a possible D gene (5 bases). CDR1 and CDR2 (germline): MNHEY, SVGEGT. V was clipped by 8 bases and J by 7 bases, with 11 bases between them. The CDR3 has 12 residues.

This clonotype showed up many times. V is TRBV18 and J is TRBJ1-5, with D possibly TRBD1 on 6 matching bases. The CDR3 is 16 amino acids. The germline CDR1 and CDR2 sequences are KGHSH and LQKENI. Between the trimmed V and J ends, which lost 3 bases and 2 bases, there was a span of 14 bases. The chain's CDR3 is CASSPGGGLGNQPQHF. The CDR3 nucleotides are TGTGCCAGCTCACCGGGCGGGGGGCTCGGCAATCAGCCCCAGCATTTT.

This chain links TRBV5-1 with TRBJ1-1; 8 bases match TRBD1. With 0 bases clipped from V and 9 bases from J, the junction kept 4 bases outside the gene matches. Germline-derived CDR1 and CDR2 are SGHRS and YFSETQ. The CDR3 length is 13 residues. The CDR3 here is CASSLDRGKQAFF. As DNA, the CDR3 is TGCGCCAGCAGCTTGGACAGGGGGAAACAAGCTTTCTTT.

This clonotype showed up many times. CDR3 nucleotide sequence: TGCAGTGCTAGAGAGCTCCGTCACTATAGCAATCAGCCCCAGCATTTT. Its protein is CSARELRHYSNQPQHF. This chain connects TRBV20-1 to TRBJ1-5; D unresolved. CDR3 length: 16 amino acids. The V end lost 0 bases, the J end lost 0 bases, and 12 bases lay between the germline ends. Germline CDR1 DFQATT, CDR2 SNEGSKA (reference sequence).

Here the CDR3 reads CSARWGETQYF. CDR3 sequence (DNA): TGCAGTGCCCGTTGGGGAGAGACCCAGTACTTC. V and J are TRBV20-1 and TRBJ2-5; D unclear. The CDR3 runs to 11 residues. Trimming took 6 bases from V and 4 from J, leaving 9 bases between them. Germline V gene lookup returns CDR1 DFQATT and CDR2 SNEGSKA (reference sequence).

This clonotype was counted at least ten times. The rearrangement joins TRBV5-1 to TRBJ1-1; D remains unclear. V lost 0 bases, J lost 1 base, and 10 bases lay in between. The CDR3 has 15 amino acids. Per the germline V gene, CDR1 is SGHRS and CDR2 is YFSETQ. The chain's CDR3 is CASSLDPATNTEAFF. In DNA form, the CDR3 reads TGCGCCAGCAGCTTGGATCCGGCTACGAACACTGAAGCTTTCTTT.

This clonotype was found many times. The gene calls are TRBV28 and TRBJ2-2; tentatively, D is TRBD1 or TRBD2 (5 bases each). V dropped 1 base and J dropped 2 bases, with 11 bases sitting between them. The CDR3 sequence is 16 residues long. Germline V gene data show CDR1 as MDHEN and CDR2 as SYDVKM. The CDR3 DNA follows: TGTGCCAGCAGTTTATTTCGGGACGGTAACACCGGGGAGCTGTTTTTT. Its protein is CASSLFRDGNTGELFF.

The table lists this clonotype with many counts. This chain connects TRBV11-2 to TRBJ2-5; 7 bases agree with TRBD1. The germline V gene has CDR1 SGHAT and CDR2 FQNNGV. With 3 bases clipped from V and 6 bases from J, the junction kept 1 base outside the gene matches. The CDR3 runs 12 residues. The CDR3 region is CASSFRGKTQYF. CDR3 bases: TGTGCCAGCAGCTTCAGGGGGAAGACCCAGTACTTC. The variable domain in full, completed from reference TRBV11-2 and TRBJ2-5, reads EAGVAQSPRYKIIEKRQSVAFWCNPISGHATLYWYQQILGQGPKLLIQFQNNGVVDDSQLPKDRFSAERLKGVDSTLKIQPAKLEDSAVYLCASSFRGKTQYFGPGTRLLVL.

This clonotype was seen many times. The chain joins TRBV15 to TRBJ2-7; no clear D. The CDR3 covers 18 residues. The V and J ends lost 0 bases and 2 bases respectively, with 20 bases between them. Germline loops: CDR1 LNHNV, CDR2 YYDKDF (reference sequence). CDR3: CATSRDMGSAYHPYEQYF. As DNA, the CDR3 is TGTGCCACCAGCAGAGATATGGGATCAGCGTACCATCCCTACGAGCAGTACTTC.

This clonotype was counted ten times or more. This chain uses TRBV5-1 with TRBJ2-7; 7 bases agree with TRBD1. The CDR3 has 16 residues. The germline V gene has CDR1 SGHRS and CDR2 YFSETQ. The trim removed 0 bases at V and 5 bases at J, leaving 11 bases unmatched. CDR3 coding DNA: TGCGCCAGCAGCTTGGGGGACAGCCCCAACTCGGACGAGCAGTACTTC. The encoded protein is CASSLGDSPNSDEQYF.

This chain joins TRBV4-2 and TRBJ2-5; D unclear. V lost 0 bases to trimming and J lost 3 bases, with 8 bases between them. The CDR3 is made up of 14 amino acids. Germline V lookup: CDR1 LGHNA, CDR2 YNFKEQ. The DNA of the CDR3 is TGTGCCAGCAGCCAAGATCACCAGGAAGAGACCCAGTACTTC. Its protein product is CASSQDHQEETQYF.

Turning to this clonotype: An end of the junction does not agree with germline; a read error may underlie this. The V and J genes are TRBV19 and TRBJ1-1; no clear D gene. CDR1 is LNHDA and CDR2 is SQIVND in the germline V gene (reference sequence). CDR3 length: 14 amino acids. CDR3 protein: CASSIEGMNTEAFF. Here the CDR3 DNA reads TGTGCCAGTAGTATAGAGGGGATGAATACTGAAGCTTTCTTT.

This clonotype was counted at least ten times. The CDR3 DNA follows: TGTGCCAGCAGTCGGGGCTACGAGCAGTACTTC. Amino acid sequence: CASSRGYEQYF. The chain joins TRBV28 to TRBJ2-7; D might be TRBD2 (5 bases). V gave up 5 bases and J gave up 3 bases, with 5 bases separating them. CDR1 and CDR2 from the germline V gene are MDHEN and SYDVKM. The CDR3 runs 11 residues.

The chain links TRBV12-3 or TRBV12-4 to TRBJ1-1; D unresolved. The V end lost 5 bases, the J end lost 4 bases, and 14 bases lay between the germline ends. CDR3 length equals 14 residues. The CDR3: CASSGPAGRTEAFF. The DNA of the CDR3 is TGTGCCAGCAGTGGCCCGGCGGGTCGCACTGAAGCTTTCTTT.

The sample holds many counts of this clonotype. The CDR3 is CASSYSQGAYGYTF. For the CDR3, the DNA is TGTGCCAGCAGTTACTCACAGGGGGCCTATGGCTACACCTTC. The rearrangement uses TRBV6-5 and TRBJ1-2, with 9 bases matching TRBD1. Per the germline V gene, CDR1 is MNHEY and CDR2 is SVGAGI. The CDR3 extends over 14 amino acids. The J segment lost 4 bases and the V segment lost 0 bases, leaving 0 bases of the junction unmatched.

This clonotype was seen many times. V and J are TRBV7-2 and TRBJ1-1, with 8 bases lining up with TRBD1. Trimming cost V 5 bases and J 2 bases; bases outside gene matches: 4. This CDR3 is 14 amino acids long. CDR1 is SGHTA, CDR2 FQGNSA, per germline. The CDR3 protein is CASSPGQVNTEAFF. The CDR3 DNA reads TGTGCCAGCAGCCCGGGACAGGTAAACACTGAAGCTTTCTTT.

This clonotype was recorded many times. CDR3 DNA: TGTGCCAGCAGGGGGGGACAGAAAGAGACCCAGTACTTC. Translated, it gives CASRGGQKETQYF. The V and J genes are TRBV12-3 or TRBV12-4 and TRBJ2-5, with D perhaps TRBD1 (7 bases). The CDR3 is 13 amino acids. V was clipped by 6 bases and J by 3 bases, with 11 bases between them.

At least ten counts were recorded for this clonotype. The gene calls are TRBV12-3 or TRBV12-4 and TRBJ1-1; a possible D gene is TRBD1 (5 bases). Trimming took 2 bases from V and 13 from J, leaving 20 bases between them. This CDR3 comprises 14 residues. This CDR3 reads CASSLLGDSPKGFF. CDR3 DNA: TGTGCCAGCAGTTTATTGGGGGACTCCCCTAAAGGTTTCTTT.

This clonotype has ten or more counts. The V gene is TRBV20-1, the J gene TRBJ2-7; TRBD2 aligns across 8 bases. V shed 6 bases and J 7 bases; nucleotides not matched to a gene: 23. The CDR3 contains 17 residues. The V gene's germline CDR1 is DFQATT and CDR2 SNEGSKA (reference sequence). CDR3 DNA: TGCAGTGCGGAAAGGGGACTAGTTGGGGGCACTACGGGGGAGCAGTACTTC. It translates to CSAERGLVGGTTGEQYF.